This passage covers 21 T cell receptor beta chains from one sample sequenced in a study of response to subunit inactivated influenza vaccine. Each CDR3 protein is one row after TCRdb ran MiXCR on the RT-PCR reads. The sample lists around 710,000 distinct CDR3 sequences, around 14% occurring once. The specimen comprised PBMCs from blood, sampled roughly 2 weeks before vaccination. These receptors originate from a man aged 45-65 years who received an inactivated influenza vaccine.

This clonotype was seen only a few times. The V and J genes are TRBV4-2 and TRBJ1-5, with no clear D. Trimming pared 3 bases from V and 2 bases from J, leaving 11 bases between. Germline-derived CDR1 and CDR2 are LGHNA and YNFKEQ. This CDR3 has 15 amino acids. The DNA for the CDR3 is TGTGCCAGCAGCCACAATGATCGGGGCAATCAGCCCCAGCATTTT. This encodes CASSHNDRGNQPQHF.

The sample holds many counts of this clonotype. This chain uses TRBV29-1 with TRBJ1-1; D possibly corresponds to TRBD1 (5 bases). The germline V gene has CDR1 SQVTM and CDR2 ANQGSEA. The germline V and J ends were trimmed by 3 bases and 5 bases, with 13 bases remaining between them. The CDR3 has 13 amino acids. The CDR3 loop reads CSVDSLRGTEAFF. In nucleotides, the CDR3 is TGCAGCGTTGATTCCCTTCGGGGGACTGAAGCTTTCTTT.

The chain couples TRBV6-2 or TRBV6-3 to TRBJ2-1; 14 positions agree with TRBD2. Trimming at V came to 5 bases and at J to 3 bases, leaving 6 bases not matched to a gene. Germline assignment: CDR1 MNHEY and CDR2 SVGEGT. The CDR3 sequence is 17 residues long. In nucleotides, the CDR3 is TGTGCCAGCAGTGCGACTAGCGGGGGGGCCCTCTACAATGAGCAGTTCTTC. Protein: CASSATSGGALYNEQFF.

This clonotype has ten or more counts. The chain has TRBV27 and TRBJ1-1, with a possible D match to TRBD1 (6 bases). This CDR3 spans 13 amino acids. The V gene lost 6 bases and the J gene lost 6 bases, with 14 bases spanning the gap. Looked up from germline, CDR1 is MNHEY and CDR2 is SMNVEV (reference sequence). This chain's CDR3 is CASSLNRESEAFF. Written as DNA, the CDR3 is TGTGCCAGCAGCTTAAACAGGGAATCTGAAGCTTTCTTT.

The sample holds a few counts of this clonotype. The chain recombines TRBV7-6 with TRBJ2-2; TRBD2 matches 8 bases. CDR1 and CDR2 from the germline V gene are SGHVS and FNYEAQ. Trimming cost V 5 bases and J 6 bases; bases outside gene matches: 14. The CDR3 has 17 residues. For the CDR3, the DNA is TGTGCCAGCAGCCCCGCCGGGTTAGCGGGAAAGTCCGGGGAGCTGTTTTTT. This encodes CASSPAGLAGKSGELFF.

This rearrangement joins TRBV18 to TRBJ2-2; tentative D call: TRBD1 (5 bases). The CDR3 has 15 residues. Germline CDR1 KGHSH, CDR2 LQKENI. Trimming took off 5 bases at V and 1 base at J, with 11 bases between the two ends. The CDR3 spells CASSWATGNTGELFF. In DNA form, the CDR3 reads TGTGCCAGCTCATGGGCAACAGGGAACACCGGGGAGCTGTTTTTT.

In this sample, this clonotype turned up a few times. The chain uses TRBV3-1 and TRBJ2-5; TRBD2 might be the D (5 bases). The V end lost 0 bases, the J end lost 3 bases, and 11 bases lay between the germline ends. Germline V lookup: CDR1 LGHDT, CDR2 YNNKEL (reference sequence). There are 15 residues in the CDR3. The CDR3 is CASSQDTRVEETQYF. The CDR3 DNA reads as TGTGCCAGCAGCCAAGATACGAGGGTTGAAGAGACCCAGTACTTC.

This clonotype was counted only a few times. J is TRBJ2-7 and V is TRBV20-1; D is uncertain. CDR3 length equals 14 residues. The ends were cut back, 0 bases at V and 5 bases at J, with 14 bases in the middle. Germline V CDR1 and CDR2: DFQATT, SNEGSKA (reference sequence). In nucleotides, the CDR3 is TGCAGTGCTAGAGATCCTAAGGGTACCAACGAGCAGTACTTC. The encoded protein is CSARDPKGTNEQYF.

This clonotype was observed a handful of times. This chain links TRBV6-5 with TRBJ2-1, with D maybe TRBD2 (5 bases). The CDR3 consists of 16 residues. With 0 bases removed from V and 8 bases from J, the gap between germline ends came to 17 bases. Germline assignment: CDR1 MNHEY and CDR2 SVGAGI. CDR3: CASSYSPGELRHEQFF. CDR3 sequence (DNA): TGTGCCAGCAGTTACTCCCCCGGGGAACTACGACATGAGCAGTTCTTC.

This clonotype was observed at least ten times. This chain uses TRBV5-1 with TRBJ2-1; TRBD1 matches 8 bases. Germline V CDR1 and CDR2: SGHRS, YFSETQ. V lost 3 bases and J lost 8; bases outside the gene matches: 7. CDR3 size: 14 residues. The CDR3 spells CASSSWTGQDEQFF. CDR3 nucleotides: TGCGCCAGCAGCTCCTGGACAGGGCAGGATGAGCAGTTCTTC.

This clonotype was observed a handful of times. The chain couples TRBV7-8 to TRBJ2-3; D is perhaps TRBD2 (5 bases). Germline loops: CDR1 SGHVS, CDR2 FQNEAQ. Trimming pared 5 bases from V and 2 bases from J, leaving 14 bases between. This CDR3 has 15 residues. CDR3 coding DNA: TGTGCCAGCAGCCCGCCGAATGGACTCACAGATACGCAGTATTTT. Protein sequence: CASSPPNGLTDTQYF.

The rearrangement links TRBV28 to TRBJ2-7, with 7 bases aligning to TRBD2. The germline V gene encodes CDR1 MDHEN and CDR2 SYDVKM. After removal of 6 bases from V and 2 bases from J, the junction contained 7 bases not matched to a gene. CDR3 length: 14 amino acids. For the CDR3, the DNA is TGTGCCAGCAGCGTTGCCGGGACTACCTACGAGCAGTACTTC. Translating it yields CASSVAGTTYEQYF.

The chain couples TRBV25-1 to TRBJ2-1; weak D call: TRBD2 (5 bases). The V gene's germline CDR1 is MGHDK and CDR2 SYGVNS. Trimming cost V 3 bases and J 0 bases, with 9 bases left between them. The CDR3 runs to 15 residues. CDR3 residues: CASSEGRGSYNEQFF. Here the CDR3 DNA reads TGTGCCAGCAGTGAGGGCCGGGGCTCCTACAATGAGCAGTTCTTC.

With respect to this clonotype: This may stem from a read error, because a much larger clone lies one nucleotide away. The chain carries TRBV25-1 and TRBJ2-2; 10 bases are a match to TRBD1. Trimming cost V 5 bases and J 1 base; bases outside gene matches: 4. Looked up from germline, CDR1 is MGHDK and CDR2 is SYGVNS. The CDR3 has 16 amino acids. The CDR3 region is CASSSRDRGNTGELFF. The CDR3 DNA follows: TGTGCCAGCAGTTCCCGGGACAGGGGGAACACCGGGGAGCTGTTTTTT.

This chain connects TRBV12-3 or TRBV12-4 to TRBJ1-3; no reliable D call. The CDR3 spans 13 residues. Trimming shortened V by 3 bases and J by 4 bases, and 7 bases separated the two germline ends. This chain's CDR3 is CASSFSHGNTIYF. CDR3 nucleotides: TGTGCCAGCAGTTTCTCTCACGGAAACACCATATATTTT.

The chain joins TRBV5-6 to TRBJ1-5, with 10 positions matching TRBD1. J was trimmed by 6 bases and V by 4 bases; bases with no gene match: 7. Per germline, CDR1 SGHDT and CDR2 YYEEEE. The CDR3 extends over 15 amino acids. The CDR3 spells CASSLGTGVGQPQHF. The DNA for the CDR3 is TGTGCCAGCAGCCTCGGGACAGGGGTAGGTCAGCCCCAGCATTTT. Filled out from reference TRBV5-6 and TRBJ1-5, the complete variable domain reads DAGVTQSPTHLIKTRGQQVTLRCSPKSGHDTVSWYQQALGQGPQFIFQYYEEEERQRGNFPDRFSGHQFPNYSSELNVNALLLGDSALYLCASSLGTGVGQPQHFGDGTRLSIL.

V is TRBV27 and J is TRBJ1-2, with 8 bases lining up with TRBD1. The CDR3 totals 15 residues. The germline V gene encodes CDR1 MNHEY and CDR2 SMNVEV (reference sequence). V trimming: 0 bases; J trimming: 5 bases; junction bases outside the gene matches: 5. CDR3 region: CASSLSGTGLYGYTF. DNA of the CDR3: TGTGCCAGCAGTTTATCGGGGACAGGACTATATGGCTACACCTTC.

The J gene is TRBJ1-2, the V gene TRBV13, with 7 bases matching TRBD1. The V gene's germline CDR1 is PRHDT and CDR2 FYEKMQ (reference sequence). This CDR3 has 15 residues. J lost 2 bases, V lost 5 bases, and 8 bases had no gene match. CDR3 loop: CASSLNRGGNYGYTF. The CDR3 DNA sequence: TGTGCCAGCAGCCTGAACAGGGGTGGGAACTATGGCTACACCTTC.

The rearrangement links TRBV7-9 to TRBJ2-5, with D perhaps TRBD2 (6 bases). This CDR3 comprises 12 residues. V lost 7 bases to trimming and J lost 7 bases, with 13 bases between them. From germline, CDR1 is SEHNR and CDR2 FQNEAQ (reference sequence). The DNA of the CDR3 is TGTGCCAGCAACCCCGGGGGTGGGACCCAGTACTTC. This codes for CASNPGGGTQYF. The variable domain in full, completed from reference TRBV7-9 and TRBJ2-5, reads DTGVSQNPRHKITKRGQNVTFRCDPISEHNRLYWYRQTLGQGPEFLTYFQNEAQLEKSRLLSDRFSAERPKGSFSTLEIQRTEQGDSAMYLCASNPGGGTQYFGPGTRLLVL.

The V and J genes are TRBV6-5 and TRBJ1-1; a weak D match, TRBD1 (5 bases). Germline V gene lookup returns CDR1 MNHEY and CDR2 SVGAGI. The CDR3 sequence is 15 residues long. V was clipped by 0 bases and J by 4 bases, with 12 bases between them. The CDR3 DNA reads as TGTGCCAGCAGTTACTCGTGGGGGGGGGGCACTGAAGCTTTCTTT. It codes for CASSYSWGGGTEAFF.

This chain connects TRBV9 to TRBJ2-7; 14 bases agree with TRBD2. Germline V gives CDR1 SGDLS, CDR2 YYNGEE. V shed 0 bases, J shed 5 bases, and the junction held 7 bases outside the gene matches. CDR3 size: 17 residues. CDR3 in amino acids: CASSVGGLAGGQNEQYF. DNA of the CDR3: TGTGCCAGCAGCGTAGGCGGACTAGCGGGGGGACAAAACGAGCAGTACTTC.